The rows below give T cell receptor beta chains drawn from one sample of a study of blood T cell repertoires in COVID-19. Repertoires were generated with immunoSEQ multiplex PCR, while TCRdb's copy carries only in-frame clones and drops some. The sample records approximately 210,000 clones, approximately 90% being singletons. The source material was peripheral blood. Receptors originate from a human donor in a cohort sampled during active COVID-19. Each CDR3 is given with its conserved first and last residue. Each record gives: J gene, clone size, V gene, D gene, CDR3 DNA, CDR3 protein. The D gene is left open where the match is weak. The size field is filled for only some rows; it gives once, few, many or a size class.

>TRBJ2-7|-|TRBV4-1|-
TGCGCCAGCAGCCAAGAGTCGGGGAGTAACTACGAGCAGTACTTC
CASSQESGSNYEQYF
>TRBJ1-2|-|TRBV5-4|-
TGTGCCAGCAGCCCCTGGCAGGGCGCTGGCTACACCTTC
CASSPWQGAGYTF
>TRBJ2-2|-|TRBV5-5|TRBD1
TGTGCCAGCGCTACCGGGACAGGGAGAGGGGTTACGAACACCGGGGAGCTGTTTTTT
CASATGTGRGVTNTGELFF
>TRBJ2-5|-|TRBV5-1|TRBD2
TGCGCCAGCAGCTTAGGCAGCGGGATTGGGGAGACCCAGTACTTC
CASSLGSGIGETQYF
>TRBJ2-7|-|TRBV19|TRBD1
TGTGCCAGTAGTGGGACAGGGGGCTACGAGCAGTACTTC
CASSGTGGYEQYF
>TRBJ2-7|-|TRBV27|TRBD2
TGTGCCAGCAGTTTATCCCCTAGCGGGGTCCCCTACGAGCAGTACTTC
CASSLSPSGVPYEQYF
>TRBJ2-3|once|TRBV19|-
TGTGCCAGTAGTGCCTCCAGGGTTAGCACAGATACGCAGTATTTT
CASSASRVSTDTQYF
>TRBJ2-1|once|TRBV5-4|-
TGTGCCAGCAGCTTGTTTACTAGGCCCAATGAGCAGTTCTTC
CASSLFTRPNEQFF
>TRBJ2-3|-|TRBV18|-
TGTGCCAGCTCACCAATACAGGTCTCTGTGGATACGCAGTATTTT
CASSPIQVSVDTQYF
>TRBJ1-6|-|TRBV2|-
TGTGCCAGCACGGTCCAGGGAAATTCACCCCTCCACTTT
CASTVQGNSPLHF
>TRBJ1-5|-|TRBV6-6|-
TGTGCCAGCAGTGATCGACAGGGCAATCAGCCCCAGCATTTT
CASSDRQGNQPQHF
>TRBJ2-2|once|TRBV4-3|TRBD2
TGCGCCAGCAGCCAAGTAGGGACTAGCCCCGGGGAGCTGTTTTTT
CASSQVGTSPGELFF
>TRBJ2-5|-|TRBV29-1|TRBD1
TGCAGCGTTGAACTCGACAGGGGGCGACAAGAGACCCAGTACTTC
CSVELDRGRQETQYF
>TRBJ2-2|-|TRBV2|-
TGTGCCAGCACGGTTGGCACCGGGGAGCTGTTTTTT
CASTVGTGELFF
>TRBJ1-5|-|TRBV19|TRBD1
TGTGCCAGTACCATCACAGGGGAATCAAGTCAGCCCCAGCATTTT
CASTITGESSQPQHF
>TRBJ2-7|-|TRBV11-2|-
TGTGCCAGCAGCTCCTATGCCTCCCGGTTTGAGCAGTACTTC
CASSSYASRFEQYF
>TRBJ2-7|-|TRBV3-1/TRBV3-2|TRBD2
TGTGCCAGCAGCTTCGGCGGGGGATACGAGCAGTACTTC
CASSFGGGYEQYF
>TRBJ2-1|once|TRBV7-9|-
TGTGCCAGCAGCTTAGCCGGACAGTATCCCTACAATGAGCAGTTCTTC
CASSLAGQYPYNEQFF
>TRBJ1-6|few|TRBV4-1|TRBD1
TGCGCCAGCAGCCCACAGGGGACAGGGAATTCACCCCTCCACTTT
CASSPQGTGNSPLHF
>TRBJ1-1|-|TRBV2|-
TGTGCCAGCAGTGATACCCGGGTGAGCACTGAAGCTTTCTTT
CASSDTRVSTEAFF
>TRBJ2-3|-|TRBV9|TRBD2
TGTGCCAGCAGCGTGGCTAGCGGGAGAGGAGATACGCAGTATTTT
CASSVASGRGDTQYF
>TRBJ1-2|once|TRBV19|TRBD1
TGTGCCAGTAGCTCGACAGGGGGCCGCTATGGCTACACCTTC
CASSSTGGRYGYTF
>TRBJ2-5|-|TRBV5-1|TRBD2
TGCGCCAGCAGCGCGTCGACTAGCGGAGACCAAGAGACCCAGTACTTC
CASSASTSGDQETQYF
>TRBJ1-1|once|TRBV28|-
TGTGCCAGCAGCATGGACACCCCCCTGGCTTTCTTT
CASSMDTPLAFF
>TRBJ2-7|-|TRBV7-8|TRBD2
TGTGCCAGCAGCTTAGGGCTAGCGGGGGTCGGCGAGCAGTACTTC
CASSLGLAGVGEQYF
>TRBJ1-5|-|TRBV2|-
TGTGCCAGCAGCGACGTTCCGGAGCATCCCCAGCATTTT
CASSDVPEHPQHF
>TRBJ1-6|-|TRBV2|-
TGTGCCAGCAGAACAGATCGCTCCTATAATTCACCCCTCCACTTT
CASRTDRSYNSPLHF
>TRBJ1-1|-|TRBV6-6|-
TGTGCCAGCACCAGAACGAACACTGAAGCTTTCTTT
CASTRTNTEAFF
>TRBJ1-2|-|TRBV6-6|-
TGTGCCACGGGACTTGGCTACACCTTC
CATGLGYTF
>TRBJ1-6|-|TRBV3-1/TRBV3-2|TRBD1
TGTGCCAGCAGAATGAGCCGGGACAGTGTTTCACCCCTCCACTTT
CASRMSRDSVSPLHF
>TRBJ2-7|-|TRBV2|TRBD2
TGTGCCAGCACCCTGGAGACTAGCGGCTACGAGCAGTACTTC
CASTLETSGYEQYF